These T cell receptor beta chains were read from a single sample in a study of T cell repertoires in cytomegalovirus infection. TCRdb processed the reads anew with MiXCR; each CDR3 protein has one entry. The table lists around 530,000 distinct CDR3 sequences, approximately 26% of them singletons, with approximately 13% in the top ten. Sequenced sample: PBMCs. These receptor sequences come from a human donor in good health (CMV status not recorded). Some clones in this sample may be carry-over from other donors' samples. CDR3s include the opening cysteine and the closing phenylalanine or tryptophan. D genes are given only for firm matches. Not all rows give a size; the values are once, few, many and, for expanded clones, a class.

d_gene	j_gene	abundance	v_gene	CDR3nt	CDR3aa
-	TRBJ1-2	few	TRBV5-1	TGCGCCAGCAGCTGGGGATCCCCAGAACAGCGCCCTAACTATGGCTACACCTTC	CASSWGSPEQRPNYGYTF
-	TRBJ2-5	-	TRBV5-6	TGTGCCAGCAGCTCGGGACCTAGGAAGACCCAGTACTTC	CASSSGPRKTQYF
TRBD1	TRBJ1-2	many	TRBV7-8	TGTGCCAGCAGCCATCGGGACAGGGGAATTCGCTACACCTTC	CASSHRDRGIRYTF
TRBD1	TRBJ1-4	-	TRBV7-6	TGTGCTAGACCGCGGGACAGGGCCAGTGAAAAACTGTTTTTT	CARPRDRASEKLFF
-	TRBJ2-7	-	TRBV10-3	TGTGCCATCAGTGGGGCAGGGAATTCCTACGAGCAGTACTTC	CAISGAGNSYEQYF
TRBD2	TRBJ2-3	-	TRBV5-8	TGTGCCAGCAGCCCCCTAGCGGGAGTCGCAGATACGCAGTATTTT	CASSPLAGVADTQYF
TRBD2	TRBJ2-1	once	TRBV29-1	TGCAGCGGGAGCGGGAGGGATGCGTACAATGAGCAGTTCTTC	CSGSGRDAYNEQFF
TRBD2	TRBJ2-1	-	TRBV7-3	TGTGCCAGCAGCGTAATGAGCGGGAGCTACAATGAGCAGTTCTTC	CASSVMSGSYNEQFF
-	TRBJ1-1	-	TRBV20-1	TGCAGTGCTAGTCGCCCGAACACTGAAGCTTTCTTT	CSASRPNTEAFF
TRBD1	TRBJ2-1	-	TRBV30	TGTGCCTGGAGGGGGGGGACAGGGGTCTCCTACAATGAGCAGTTCTTC	CAWRGGTGVSYNEQFF
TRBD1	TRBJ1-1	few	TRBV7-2	TGTGCCAGCAGCCCCTCAGGGGGCGCATTGAGCACTGAAGCTTTCTTT	CASSPSGGALSTEAFF
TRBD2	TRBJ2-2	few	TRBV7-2	TGTGCCAGCAGCAGCCCCGGGACTAGGAGACTCTCCGGGGAGCTGTTTTTT	CASSSPGTRRLSGELFF
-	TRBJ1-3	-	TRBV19	TGTGCCAGTAGTACGCCCACCGGGACCAACTTCGGAAACACCATATATTTT	CASSTPTGTNFGNTIYF
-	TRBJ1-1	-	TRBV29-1	TGCAGCGTTGAAGATTCGAGAAGGGACGGTTTCTTT	CSVEDSRRDGFF
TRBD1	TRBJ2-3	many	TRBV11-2	TGTGCCAGCAGCCCGCGGCGAGACAGGGACAAGGATACGCAGTATTTT	CASSPRRDRDKDTQYF
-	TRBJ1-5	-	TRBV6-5	TGTGCCAGCAGTTACGTAAGACCCAGGCGTTCGAATCAGCCCCAGCATTTT	CASSYVRPRRSNQPQHF
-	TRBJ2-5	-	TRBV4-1	TGCGCCAGCAGCCAAGGTCTCGAGGAGTCCCGGCGGGGGACCCAGTACTTC	CASSQGLEESRRGTQYF
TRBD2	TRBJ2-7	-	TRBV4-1	TGCGCCAGCAGTCATCTTGGGACTAGCGGGAGGAACGAGCAGTACTTC	CASSHLGTSGRNEQYF
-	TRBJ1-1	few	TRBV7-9	TGTGCCAGCAGCACGCAAGCTTCCTCCCAAGCTTTCTTT	CASSTQASSQAFF
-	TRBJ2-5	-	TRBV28	TGTGCCAGCAGTTTATTGGCGGACCGCGAGACCCAGTACTTC	CASSLLADRETQYF
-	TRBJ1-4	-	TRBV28	TGTGCCAGCAGTTTGGTTGGGGCAGGGCATAATGAAAAACTGTTTTTT	CASSLVGAGHNEKLFF
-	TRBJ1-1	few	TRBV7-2	TGTGCCAGCAGCTTTAGGCAGACGGCTTTCTTT	CASSFRQTAFF
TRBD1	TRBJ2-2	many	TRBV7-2	TGTGCCAGCGGGACAGGGAACACCGGGGAGCTGTTTTTT	CASGTGNTGELFF
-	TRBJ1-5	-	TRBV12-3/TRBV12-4	TGTGCCAGCAGTTTACGCGGGGGCATCGGGCCCCAGCATTTT	CASSLRGGIGPQHF
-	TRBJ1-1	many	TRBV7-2	TGTGCCAGCAGCTTAAATGTAGGGAAAACTAATGAAGCTTTCTTT	CASSLNVGKTNEAFF
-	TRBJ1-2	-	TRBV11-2	TGTGCCAGCAGCCATGGGACACCCTATGGCTACACCTTC	CASSHGTPYGYTF
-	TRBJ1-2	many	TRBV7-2	TGTGCCAGCAGCTTATTTACGTCGGACAGATTCTACACCTTC	CASSLFTSDRFYTF
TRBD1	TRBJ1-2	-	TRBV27	TGTGCCAGCAGTTCTACCGGGACAGGGGGCCGTGGCTATGGCTACACCTTC	CASSSTGTGGRGYGYTF
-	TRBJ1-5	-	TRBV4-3	TGCGCCAGCAGCCAAGACAGGGGAACCGGCCAGCCCCAGCATTTT	CASSQDRGTGQPQHF
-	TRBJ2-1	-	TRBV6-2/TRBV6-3	TGTGCCAGCACCACCCCTAATATAGCCAATGAGCAGTTCTTC	CASTTPNIANEQFF
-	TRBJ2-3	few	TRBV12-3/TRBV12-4	TGTGCCAGCAGCTCTCTTATGGGGGGGCTCACAGATACGCAGTATTTT	CASSSLMGGLTDTQYF
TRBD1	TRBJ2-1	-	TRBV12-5	TGTGCTAGTGGTTTGACCTTTAGTCCGGGACAGGGCGACTTTGAGCAGTTCTTC	CASGLTFSPGQGDFEQFF
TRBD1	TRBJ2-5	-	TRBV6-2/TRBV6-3	TGTGCCAGCAGTTCCCGGGACAGCCCTCCGGGGACCCAGTACTTC	CASSSRDSPPGTQYF
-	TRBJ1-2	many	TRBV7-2	TGTGCCAGCAGCTCGGGGGGGCGGGTACGGAGCTATGGCTACACCTTC	CASSSGGRVRSYGYTF
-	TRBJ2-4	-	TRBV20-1	TGCAGTGCTAGAGGTGCTATTCTAGCCAAAAACATTCAGTACTTC	CSARGAILAKNIQYF
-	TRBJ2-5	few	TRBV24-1	TGTGCCACCAGTGAGGAAGAGACCCAGTACTTC	CATSEEETQYF
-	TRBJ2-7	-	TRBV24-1	TGTGCCACCAGTGACCCTAACGGAGCCTCCTACGAGCAGTACTTC	CATSDPNGASYEQYF
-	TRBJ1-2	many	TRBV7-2	TGTGCCAGCAGCTTGACTACCTATGGCTACACCTTC	CASSLTTYGYTF
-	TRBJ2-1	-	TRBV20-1	TGCAGTGTCCCGGGGGAGCGCGATACCTACAATGAGCAGTTCTTC	CSVPGERDTYNEQFF
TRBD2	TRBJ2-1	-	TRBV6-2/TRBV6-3	TGTGCCAGCAGTTATCAAATAGTTAGCGGGAGTAACAATGAGCAGTTCTTC	CASSYQIVSGSNNEQFF
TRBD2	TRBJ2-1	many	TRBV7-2	TGTGCCAGCAGCTTTGGCGGGACTAGTCGCAATGAGCAGTTCTTC	CASSFGGTSRNEQFF
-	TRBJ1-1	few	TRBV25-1	TGTGCCAGCAGTGAAGGGGACACCTTCATGAACACTGAAGCTTTCTTT	CASSEGDTFMNTEAFF
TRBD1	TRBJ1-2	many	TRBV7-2	TGTGCCAGCAGCCCCCGACCCGGACAGGGGGCTGCGTATGGCTACACCTTC	CASSPRPGQGAAYGYTF
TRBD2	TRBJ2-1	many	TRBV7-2	TGTGCCAGTAGGACTAGCGGGAGCTATGAGCAGTTCTTC	CASRTSGSYEQFF
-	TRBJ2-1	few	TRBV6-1	TGTGCCAGCAGTCTAGCTGGACTTTCTTCCTACAATGAGCAGTTCTTC	CASSLAGLSSYNEQFF
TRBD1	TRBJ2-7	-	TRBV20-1	TGCAGTGCTGGGGACAGGGTAAGGGCCGAGCAGTACTTC	CSAGDRVRAEQYF
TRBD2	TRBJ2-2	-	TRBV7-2	TGTGCCAGCAGCTCCCGGGGGGCCGGGGAGCTGTTTTTT	CASSSRGAGELFF
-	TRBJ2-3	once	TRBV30	TGTGCCTGGAGAGGAGGGGCAGATACGCAGTATTTT	CAWRGGADTQYF
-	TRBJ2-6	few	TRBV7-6	TGTGCCAGCAGCTCCCGCTCCCCACGGACAGCGAACTCTGGGGCCAACGTCCTGACTTTC	CASSSRSPRTANSGANVLTF
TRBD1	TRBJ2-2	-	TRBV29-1	TGCAGCGCGGACAGGGGGAACACCGGGGAGCTGTTTTTT	CSADRGNTGELFF
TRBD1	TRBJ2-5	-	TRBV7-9	TGTGCCAGCAGCTTCGACAGGGCGGAGACCCAGTACTTC	CASSFDRAETQYF
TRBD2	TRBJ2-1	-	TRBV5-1	TGCGCCAGCAGCTTGAGAGGCGGGAGTCTAGTCGACAATGAGCAGTTCTTC	CASSLRGGSLVDNEQFF
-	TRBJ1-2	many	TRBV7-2	TGTGCCAGCAGCCTCGGACAAGCTGATGGCTACACCTTC	CASSLGQADGYTF
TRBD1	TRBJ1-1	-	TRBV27	TGTGCCAGCAGCCCTATGACAGGGATCGGGCACACTGAAGCTTTCTTT	CASSPMTGIGHTEAFF
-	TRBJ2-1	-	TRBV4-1	TGCGCCAGCAGCCATGCAACAGGTAAAGGGGAGCAGTTCTTC	CASSHATGKGEQFF
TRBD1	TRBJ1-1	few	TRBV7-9	TGTGCCAGCAGCGGACAGGGGGCGTTGAACACTGAAGCTTTCTTT	CASSGQGALNTEAFF
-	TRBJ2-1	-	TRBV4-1	TGCGCCAGCAGCCAAGATTCCATCGGTGAGCAGTTCTTC	CASSQDSIGEQFF
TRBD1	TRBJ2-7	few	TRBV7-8	TGTGCCAGCAGCTGGGGACAGGGCTCATACGAGCAGTACTTC	CASSWGQGSYEQYF
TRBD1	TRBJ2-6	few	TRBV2	TGTGCCAGCAGAACAGGGGGAACTGGGGCCAACGTCCTGACTTTC	CASRTGGTGANVLTF
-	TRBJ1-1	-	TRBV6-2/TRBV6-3	TGTGCCAGCAGTTACTCGATAAAGGCCCCATGGGACACTGAAGCTTTCTTT	CASSYSIKAPWDTEAFF